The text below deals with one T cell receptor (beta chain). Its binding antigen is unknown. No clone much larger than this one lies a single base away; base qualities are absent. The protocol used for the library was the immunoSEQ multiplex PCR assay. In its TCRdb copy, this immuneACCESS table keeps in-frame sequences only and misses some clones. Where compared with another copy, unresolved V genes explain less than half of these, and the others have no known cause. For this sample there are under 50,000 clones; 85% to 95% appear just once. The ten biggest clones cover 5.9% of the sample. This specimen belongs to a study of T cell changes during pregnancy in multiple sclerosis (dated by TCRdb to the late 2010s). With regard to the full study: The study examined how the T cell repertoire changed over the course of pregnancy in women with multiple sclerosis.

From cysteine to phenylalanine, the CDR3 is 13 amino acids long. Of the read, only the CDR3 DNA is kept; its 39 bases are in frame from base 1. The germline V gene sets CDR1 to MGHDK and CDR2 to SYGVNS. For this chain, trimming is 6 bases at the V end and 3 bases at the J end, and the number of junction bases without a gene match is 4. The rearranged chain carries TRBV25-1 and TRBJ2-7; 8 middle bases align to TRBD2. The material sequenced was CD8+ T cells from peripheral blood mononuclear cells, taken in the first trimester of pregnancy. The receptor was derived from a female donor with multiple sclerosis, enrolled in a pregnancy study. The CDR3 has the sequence CASSPRGGYEQYF. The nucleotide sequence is TGTGCCAGCAGCCCCCGGGGGGGCTACGAGCAGTACTTC.